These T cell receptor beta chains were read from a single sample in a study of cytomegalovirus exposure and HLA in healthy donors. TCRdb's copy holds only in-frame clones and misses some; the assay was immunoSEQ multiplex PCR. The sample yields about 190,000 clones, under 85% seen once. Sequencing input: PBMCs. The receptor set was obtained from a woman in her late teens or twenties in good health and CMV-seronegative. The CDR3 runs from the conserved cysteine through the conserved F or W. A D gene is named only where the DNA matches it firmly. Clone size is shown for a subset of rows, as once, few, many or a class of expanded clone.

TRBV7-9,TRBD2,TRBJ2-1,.,TGTGCCAGCAGCCGACGGGGACTAGCGGGCTCCTACAATGAGCAGTTCTTC,CASSRRGLAGSYNEQFF
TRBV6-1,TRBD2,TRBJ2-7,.,TGTGCCAGCAGTGAATTTAGCGGGACCTACGAGCAGTACTTC,CASSEFSGTYEQYF
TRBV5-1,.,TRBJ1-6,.,TGCGCCAGCAGCTTTGTAGGGGGGGAACGGTCACCCCTCCACTTT,CASSFVGGERSPLHF
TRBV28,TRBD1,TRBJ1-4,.,TGTGCCAGCAGTTCTGGGACAGTTAATGAAAAACTGTTTTTT,CASSSGTVNEKLFF
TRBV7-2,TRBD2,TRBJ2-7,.,TGTGCCAGCAGGGGGACTAGCGGGATCTACGAGCAGTACTTC,CASRGTSGIYEQYF
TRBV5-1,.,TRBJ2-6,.,TGCGCCAGCAGCACCCAGGACTCTGGGGCCAACGTCCTGACTTTC,CASSTQDSGANVLTF
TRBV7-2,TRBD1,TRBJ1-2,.,TGTGCCAGCAGTCCGACAGGGTTCGGTCGTGGCTACACCTTC,CASSPTGFGRGYTF
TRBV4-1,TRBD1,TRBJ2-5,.,TGCGCCAGCAGCCTACAGGGGGCTGTTGAGACCCAGTACTTC,CASSLQGAVETQYF
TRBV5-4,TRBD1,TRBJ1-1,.,TGTGCCAGCAGCTTGGTCAGGGGGAGAGACACTGAAGCTTTCTTT,CASSLVRGRDTEAFF
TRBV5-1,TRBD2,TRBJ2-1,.,TGCGCCAGCAGCTTATCTAGCGGGAGGGGGGACAATGAGCAGTTCTTC,CASSLSSGRGDNEQFF
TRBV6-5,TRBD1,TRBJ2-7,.,TGTGCCAGCAGGGGGACAGGTTCCTACGAGCAGTACTTC,CASRGTGSYEQYF
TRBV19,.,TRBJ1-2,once,TGTGCCAGTAGTCGGGGGGCAGGTGGCTACACCTTC,CASSRGAGGYTF
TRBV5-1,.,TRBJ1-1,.,TGCGCCAGCAGCCTGGCCCCGGGGGCTGAAGCTTTCTTT,CASSLAPGAEAFF
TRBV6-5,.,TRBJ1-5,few,TGTGCCAGCAGTTTTAACAGGGAGTCGGGCAATCAGCCCCAGCATTTT,CASSFNRESGNQPQHF
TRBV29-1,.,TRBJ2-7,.,TGCAGCGTTGCGTTTGGGCTGGCTGGCTCCTACGAGCAGTACTTC,CSVAFGLAGSYEQYF
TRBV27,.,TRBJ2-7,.,TGTGCCAGCAGTTTAGTAAGGGGCTTGACCTACGAGCAGTACTTC,CASSLVRGLTYEQYF
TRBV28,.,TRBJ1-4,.,TGTGCCAGCAGTTTAAAGCCGGAGGTAAAACTGTTTTTT,CASSLKPEVKLFF
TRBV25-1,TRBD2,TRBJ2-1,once,TGTGCCAGCAGTGACGGGACTAGCGGGAGGGTAAATGAGCAGTTCTTC,CASSDGTSGRVNEQFF
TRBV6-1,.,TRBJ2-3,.,TGTGCCAGCCGGGACTCGGGCACAGATACGCAGTATTTT,CASRDSGTDTQYF
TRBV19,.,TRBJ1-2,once,TGTGCCAGTAGTGTAAGGACAAGTTATGGCTACACCTTC,CASSVRTSYGYTF
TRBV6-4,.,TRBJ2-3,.,TGTGCCAGCAGTGACGGCGGAACTAGCACAGATACGCAGTATTTT,CASSDGGTSTDTQYF
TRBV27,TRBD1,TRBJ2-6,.,TGTGCCAGCAGTTTATTTTCTCAAGGGACAGGCTTTAGCGCTGGGGCCAACGTCCTGACTTTC,CASSLFSQGTGFSAGANVLTF
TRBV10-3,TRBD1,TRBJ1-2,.,TGTGCCATCAGTGAGGGCAGGGGGCAACTTGGCTACACCTTC,CAISEGRGQLGYTF
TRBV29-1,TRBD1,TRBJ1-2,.,TGCAGCGTTGCGACAGGGACGCTCCTTGGACGGGGCTACACCTTC,CSVATGTLLGRGYTF
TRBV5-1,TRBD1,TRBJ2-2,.,TGCGCCAGCAGCTTGGCGGACAGGGTTATCACCGGGGAGCTGTTTTTT,CASSLADRVITGELFF
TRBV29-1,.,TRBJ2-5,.,TGCAGCGTCGTCTCCAGGGGAGCAGAGACCCAGTACTTC,CSVVSRGAETQYF
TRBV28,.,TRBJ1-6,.,TGTGCCAGCACCGACAAATCCCATTCACCCCTCCACTTT,CASTDKSHSPLHF
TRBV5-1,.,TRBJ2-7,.,TGCGCCAGCAGCGGGCAGATGAGCTCCTACGAGCAGTACTTC,CASSGQMSSYEQYF
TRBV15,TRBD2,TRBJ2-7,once,TGTGCCACCAGCAGAGGATATATTAGCGGGCCCTCGGACGAGCAGTACTTC,CATSRGYISGPSDEQYF
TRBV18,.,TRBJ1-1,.,TGTGCCAGCTCACCACGATTACGGTCGCTAGACACTGAAGCTTTCTTT,CASSPRLRSLDTEAFF
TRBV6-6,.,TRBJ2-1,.,TGTGCCAGCAGTTACAAGGGGTACAATGAGCAGTTCTTC,CASSYKGYNEQFF
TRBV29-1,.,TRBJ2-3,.,TGCAGCGTTTACGAGAGGGCCTTAGCAGATACGCAGTATTTT,CSVYERALADTQYF
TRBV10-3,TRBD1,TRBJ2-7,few,TGTGCCATCAGTGACCAGGGGGCACACGAGCAGTACTTC,CAISDQGAHEQYF
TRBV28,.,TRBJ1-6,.,TGTGCCAGCAGTTTGGGGGGTGAAGGCATGGCACCCCTCCACTTT,CASSLGGEGMAPLHF
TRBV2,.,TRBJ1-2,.,TGTGCCAGCATGGAGACAGACTATGGCTACACCTTC,CASMETDYGYTF
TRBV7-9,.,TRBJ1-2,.,TGTGCCAGCAGCTCGGGGTACGGCTATGGCTACACCTTC,CASSSGYGYGYTF
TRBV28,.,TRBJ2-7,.,TGTGCCAGCAGTTTTATTTACTACGAGCAGTACTTC,CASSFIYYEQYF
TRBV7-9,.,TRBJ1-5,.,TGTTCCAGCAAGAGGGGAGGAGGCAATCAGCCCCAGCATTTT,CSSKRGGGNQPQHF
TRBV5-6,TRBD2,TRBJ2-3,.,TGTGCCAGCAGCCGGACTAGCGGGAGGGAAGTTGCAGATACGCAGTATTTT,CASSRTSGREVADTQYF
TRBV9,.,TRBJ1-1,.,TGTGCCAGCAGCGTCCTAGGCCAGAACACTGAAGCTTTCTTT,CASSVLGQNTEAFF
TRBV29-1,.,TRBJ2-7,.,TGCAGCGTTGTGATGACAGGCTTCTACGAGCAGTACTTC,CSVVMTGFYEQYF
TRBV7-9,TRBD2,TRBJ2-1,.,TGTGCCAGCAGCTTAAGTGGAGCTAGCGGGAGTGATGAGCAGTTCTTC,CASSLSGASGSDEQFF
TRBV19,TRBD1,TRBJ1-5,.,TGTGCCAGTAGTATAGGGACAGGGGGCAATCAGCCCCAGCATTTT,CASSIGTGGNQPQHF
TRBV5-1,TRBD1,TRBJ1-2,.,TGCGCCAGCAGCTTGGCCCCAGGGGGCAACTATGGCTACACCTTC,CASSLAPGGNYGYTF
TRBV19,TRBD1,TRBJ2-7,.,TGTGCCTCTCTAGGGACAGAGAACTACGAGCAGTACTTC,CASLGTENYEQYF
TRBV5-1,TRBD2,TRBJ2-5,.,TGCGCCAGCAGAGGAGGAGTAGCGGGGGGAGAGACCCAGTACTTC,CASRGGVAGGETQYF
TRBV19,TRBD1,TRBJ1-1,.,TGTGCCAGTAGTACCGAGACAGGGGGCACTGAAGCTTTCTTT,CASSTETGGTEAFF
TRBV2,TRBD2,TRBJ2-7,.,TGTGCCAGCAGTGAAGGGACTAGCGGGACCTACGAGCAGTACTTC,CASSEGTSGTYEQYF
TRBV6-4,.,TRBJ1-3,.,TGTGCCAGCAGTCTGGGCGCTGGAAACACCATATATTTT,CASSLGAGNTIYF
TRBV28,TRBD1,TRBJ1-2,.,TGTGCCAGCAGGCCCGGGACAGGGGTCTATGGCTACACCTTC,CASRPGTGVYGYTF
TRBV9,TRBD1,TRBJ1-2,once,TGTGCCAGCAGCACGGGACAGAACTATGGCTACACCTTC,CASSTGQNYGYTF
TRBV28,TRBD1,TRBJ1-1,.,TGTGCCAGCAGTTTACGTTCAGGACAGGGGACTGAAGCTTTCTTT,CASSLRSGQGTEAFF
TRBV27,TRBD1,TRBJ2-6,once,TGTGCCAGCGGTGACAGGGCCGCTGGGGCCAACGTCCTGACTTTC,CASGDRAAGANVLTF